Following are 22 T cell receptor beta chains from one sample sequenced in a study of T cell responses to AZD1222 COVID-19 vaccine. Using immunoSEQ multiplex PCR, the repertoire was profiled, and TCRdb retains in-frame clones only, with some absent. The sample lists approximately 130,000 clones, about 93% occurring once. Sequencing was performed on peripheral blood, taken on day 0 of AZD1222 vaccination. All receptors come from an adult in good health.

The chain links TRBV4-2 to TRBJ2-7; TRBD2 is a possible D gene (5 bases). Trimming shortened V by 0 bases and J by 4 bases, and 13 bases separated the two germline ends. The CDR3 consists of 15 residues. CDR1 and CDR2 (germline): LGHNA, YNFKEQ. CDR3 amino acids: CASSQDQLSGYEQYF. The DNA for the CDR3 is TGTGCCAGCAGCCAAGATCAACTGAGCGGATACGAGCAGTACTTC.

The chain uses TRBV3-1 (or the pseudogene TRBV3-2) and TRBJ1-2, with D possibly TRBD1 on 5 matching bases. Germline loops: CDR1 LGHDT, CDR2 YNNKEL (reference sequence). V lost 5 bases to trimming and J lost 5 bases, with 18 bases between them. The CDR3 is 15 amino acids. The CDR3 loop is CASSYLVGQGYGYTF. The CDR3 DNA reads TGTGCCAGCAGCTACCTGGTGGGGCAGGGATATGGCTACACCTTC.

The chain links TRBV19 to TRBJ1-4, with D unclear. The CDR3 covers 12 residues. CDR1 is LNHDA and CDR2 is SQIVND in the germline V gene (reference sequence). V lost 3 bases, J lost 13 bases, and 12 bases lay in between. The CDR3 loop is CASSIEGSPLFF. Written as DNA, the CDR3 is TGTGCCAGTAGTATTGAAGGGAGCCCACTGTTTTTT.

The rearrangement uses TRBV11-1 and TRBJ1-1; tentatively, D is TRBD1 (5 bases). Trimming took off 8 bases at V and 0 bases at J, with 10 bases between the two ends. This CDR3 is built from 13 residues. The germline V gene has CDR1 SGHAT and CDR2 FQDESV (reference sequence). CDR3 in DNA: TGTGCCAGCTCTAGGGGAATGAACACTGAAGCTTTCTTT. Its translation: CASSRGMNTEAFF.

V and J are TRBV6-5 and TRBJ1-1, with D hard to call. CDR1 is MNHEY and CDR2 is SVGAGI in the germline V gene. The CDR3 spans 16 residues. With 0 bases removed from V and 1 base from J, the gap between germline ends came to 12 bases. The CDR3, as DNA: TGTGCCAGCAGTTACTCATGGCAACTACAGAACACTGAAGCTTTCTTT. It specifies CASSYSWQLQNTEAFF.

The chain combines TRBV29-1 with TRBJ1-2; possibly TRBD1 for D (6 bases). V gave up 3 bases and J gave up 8 bases, with 22 bases separating them. The CDR3 runs to 15 residues. The V gene's germline CDR1 is SQVTM and CDR2 ANQGSEA. This CDR3 reads CSVEGTKDSLEGYTF. CDR3 nucleotide sequence: TGCAGCGTTGAGGGCACCAAGGACAGTCTAGAAGGCTACACCTTC.

The chain recombines TRBV25-1 with TRBJ2-5; the D call may be TRBD1 or TRBD2 (5 bases each). CDR3 length: 11 amino acids. V shed 4 bases and J shed 7 bases, with 7 bases lying between them. The germline CDR1 and CDR2 sequences are MGHDK and SYGVNS. The CDR3: CASSVGATQYF. The CDR3 DNA reads as TGTGCCAGCAGTGTCGGGGCGACCCAGTACTTC.

The chain has TRBV6-5 and TRBJ1-2; D possibly corresponds to TRBD1 (5 bases). V shed 4 bases and J shed 3 bases, with 9 bases lying between them. The CDR3 has 13 residues. CDR1 and CDR2 from the germline V gene are MNHEY and SVGAGI. In nucleotides, the CDR3 is TGTGCCAGCAGTTGGGACGGATACTATGGCTACACCTTC. Encoded protein: CASSWDGYYGYTF.

The chain links TRBV27 to TRBJ2-3; perhaps TRBD2 as D (6 bases). Between the trimmed V and J ends, which lost 6 bases and 8 bases, there was a span of 18 bases. Germline CDR1 is MNHEY and CDR2 is SMNVEV (reference sequence). CDR3 length: 14 amino acids. In nucleotides, the CDR3 is TGTGCCAGCAGCCTTACCCCGCAGGGACTTACGCAGTATTTT. This translates into CASSLTPQGLTQYF.

The CDR3 coding sequence is TGTGCCACCAGCCCCGGGACTAGCGGGGGGAATGAGCAGTTCTTC. It codes for CATSPGTSGGNEQFF. The V call is TRBV10-3, the J call TRBJ2-1, with 15 positions matching TRBD2. This CDR3 is built from 15 residues. Trimming at V came to 10 bases and at J to 7 bases, leaving 8 bases not matched to a gene. Germline-derived CDR1 and CDR2 are ENHRY and SYGVKD.

The chain has TRBV19 and TRBJ1-6; D ambiguous. CDR1 and CDR2 from the germline V gene are LNHDA and SQIVND (reference sequence). Trimming took 5 bases from V and 10 from J, leaving 12 bases between them. The CDR3 has 13 residues. CDR3 sequence: CASSPGVGSPLHF. The CDR3 coding sequence is TGTGCCAGTAGTCCCGGGGTGGGGTCACCCCTCCACTTT.

The rearrangement uses TRBV6-1 and TRBJ2-2, with D maybe TRBD1 (5 bases). Germline values: CDR1 MNHNS, CDR2 SASEGT. The V end was cut by 1 base, the J end by 6 bases, with 15 bases between. The CDR3 runs to 16 residues. The CDR3 region has the DNA TGTGCCAGCAGTGAAGATGTGTCAGGGTGGCCCGGGGAGCTGTTTTTT. Protein: CASSEDVSGWPGELFF.

This clone has just one count. This rearrangement joins TRBV2 to TRBJ2-6; a possible D gene is TRBD2 (7 bases). CDR1 SNHLY and CDR2 FYNNEI come from the germline V gene. The CDR3 is made up of 17 amino acids. V dropped 1 base and J dropped 2 bases, with 12 bases sitting between them. The DNA for the CDR3 is TGTGCCAGCAGTGAAGATGCGGGGGCCCCTGGGGCCAACGTCCTGACTTTC. It translates to CASSEDAGAPGANVLTF.

The rearrangement joins TRBV5-1 to TRBJ2-7; D gene ambiguous. V was cut by 3 bases and J by 6 bases, with 19 bases left in between. The V gene's germline CDR1 is SGHRS and CDR2 YFSETQ. The CDR3 is made up of 15 amino acids. Here the CDR3 reads CASSSNTFRLSEQYF. CDR3 sequence (DNA): TGCGCCAGCAGCTCGAATACCTTTCGGCTCTCCGAGCAGTACTTC. The variable domain in full, with the rest retrieved from reference TRBV5-1 and TRBJ2-7, is KAGVTQTPRYLIKTRGQQVTLSCSPISGHRSVSWYQQTPGQGLQFLFEYFSETQRNKGNFPGRFSGRQFSNSRSEMNVSTLELGDSALYLCASSSNTFRLSEQYFGPGTRLTVT.

J is TRBJ1-2 and V is TRBV3-1 (or the pseudogene TRBV3-2); 12 positions agree with TRBD1. J was trimmed by 9 bases and V by 1 base; bases with no gene match: 6. CDR1 LGHDT and CDR2 YNNKEL come from the germline V gene (reference sequence). The CDR3 runs to 15 residues. The CDR3: CASSQGWGQGASYTF. As DNA, the CDR3 is TGTGCCAGCAGCCAAGGTTGGGGACAGGGGGCCAGCTACACCTTC.

The gene calls are TRBV7-9 and TRBJ1-1; D gene unclear. This CDR3 comprises 15 residues. Looked up from germline, CDR1 is SEHNR and CDR2 is FQNEAQ (reference sequence). Between the trimmed V and J ends, which lost 2 bases and 1 base, there was a span of 11 bases. The CDR3 DNA is TGTGCCAGCAGCTTAAACCTAGCCTCGAACACTGAAGCTTTCTTT. Its protein product is CASSLNLASNTEAFF.

This chain uses TRBV2 with TRBJ2-7, with TRBD1 as a possible D gene (6 bases). Germline CDR1 SNHLY, CDR2 FYNNEI. The CDR3 totals 15 residues. V was pared by 0 bases and J by 9 bases, with 18 bases between. CDR3 sequence reads: CASSEAFQDSLGQYF. Written as DNA, the CDR3 is TGTGCCAGCAGTGAAGCATTCCAGGACAGCCTAGGGCAGTACTTC.

V is TRBV7-9 and J is TRBJ1-1, with a weak D call TRBD1 (6 bases). Per the germline V gene, CDR1 is SEHNR and CDR2 is FQNEAQ (reference sequence). Between the trimmed V and J ends, which lost 5 bases and 4 bases, there was a span of 11 bases. The CDR3 covers 13 residues. CDR3 DNA: TGTGCCAGCAGCACTACAGGGCTCACTGAAGCTTTCTTT. It is translated as CASSTTGLTEAFF.

This chain joins TRBV5-1 and TRBJ2-5; no clear D gene. V was trimmed by 0 bases and J by 7 bases, leaving 25 bases between them. The CDR3 covers 18 residues. Germline CDR1 is SGHRS and CDR2 is YFSETQ. The chain's CDR3 is CASSLEGFGISAMGTQYF. CDR3 DNA: TGCGCCAGCAGCTTGGAAGGTTTCGGAATCAGTGCGATGGGGACCCAGTACTTC. The full variable domain, rest sourced from reference TRBV5-1 and TRBJ2-5, is KAGVTQTPRYLIKTRGQQVTLSCSPISGHRSVSWYQQTPGQGLQFLFEYFSETQRNKGNFPGRFSGRQFSNSRSEMNVSTLELGDSALYLCASSLEGFGISAMGTQYFGPGTRLLVL.

This clone has a single count. V usage is TRBV3-1 (or the pseudogene TRBV3-2) and J usage is TRBJ1-5; D may be TRBD1 (5 bases). Germline V gives CDR1 LGHDT, CDR2 YNNKEL (reference sequence). This CDR3 spans 17 amino acids. The germline V and J ends were trimmed by 4 bases and 6 bases, with 22 bases remaining between them. CDR3 nucleotide sequence: TGTGCCAGCAGCCCCACCGTGGGACCGGTTGTAGGTCAGCCCCAGCATTTT. Its protein is CASSPTVGPVVGQPQHF.

V usage is TRBV29-1 and J usage is TRBJ1-2, with D perhaps matching TRBD1 (5 bases). V dropped 1 base and J dropped 8 bases, with 14 bases sitting between them. There are 13 residues in the CDR3. Germline V lookup: CDR1 SQVTM, CDR2 ANQGSEA. The CDR3 coding sequence is TGCAGCGTTGAAGGGGGCGATGGTACCGGCTACACCTTC. Encoded protein: CSVEGGDGTGYTF.

The V gene is TRBV6-5, the J gene TRBJ2-7, with 11 bases that match TRBD1. The germline gives CDR1 MNHEY, CDR2 SVGAGI. The trim removed 0 bases at V and 2 bases at J, leaving 0 bases unmatched. CDR3 length: 15 amino acids. The CDR3 here is CASSYSGQGAYEQYF. DNA of the CDR3: TGTGCCAGCAGTTACTCGGGACAGGGGGCCTACGAGCAGTACTTC.